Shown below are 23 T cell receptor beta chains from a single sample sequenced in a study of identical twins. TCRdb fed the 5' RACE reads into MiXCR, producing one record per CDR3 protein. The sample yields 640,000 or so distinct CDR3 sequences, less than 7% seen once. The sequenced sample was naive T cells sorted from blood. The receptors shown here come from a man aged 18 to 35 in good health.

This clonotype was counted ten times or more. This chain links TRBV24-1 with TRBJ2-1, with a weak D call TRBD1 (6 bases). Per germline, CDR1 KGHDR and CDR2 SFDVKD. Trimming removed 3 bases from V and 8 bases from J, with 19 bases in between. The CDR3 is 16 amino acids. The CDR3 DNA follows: TGTGCCACCAGTGATCCCGGACAGAATACAAGGGATGAGCAGTTCTTC. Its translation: CATSDPGQNTRDEQFF.

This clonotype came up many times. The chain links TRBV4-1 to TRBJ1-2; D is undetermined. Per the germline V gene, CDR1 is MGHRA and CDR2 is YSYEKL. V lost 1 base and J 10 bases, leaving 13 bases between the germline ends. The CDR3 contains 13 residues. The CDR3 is CASSQVPSSDYTF. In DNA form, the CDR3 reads TGCGCCAGCAGCCAAGTCCCCTCATCTGACTACACCTTC.

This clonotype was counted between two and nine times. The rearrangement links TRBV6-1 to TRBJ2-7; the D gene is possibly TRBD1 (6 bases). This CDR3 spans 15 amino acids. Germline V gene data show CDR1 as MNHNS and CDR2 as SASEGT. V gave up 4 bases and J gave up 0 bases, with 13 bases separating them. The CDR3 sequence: CASSGRTVSSYEQYF. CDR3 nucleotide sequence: TGTGCCAGCAGTGGTAGGACAGTGAGCTCCTACGAGCAGTACTTC.

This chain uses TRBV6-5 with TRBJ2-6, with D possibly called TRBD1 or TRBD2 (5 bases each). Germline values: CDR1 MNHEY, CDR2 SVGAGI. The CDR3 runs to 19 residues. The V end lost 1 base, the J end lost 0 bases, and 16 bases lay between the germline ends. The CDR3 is CASSYLTPGPSSGANVLTF. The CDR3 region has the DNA TGTGCCAGCAGTTACTTGACGCCGGGACCCAGCTCTGGGGCCAACGTCCTGACTTTC.

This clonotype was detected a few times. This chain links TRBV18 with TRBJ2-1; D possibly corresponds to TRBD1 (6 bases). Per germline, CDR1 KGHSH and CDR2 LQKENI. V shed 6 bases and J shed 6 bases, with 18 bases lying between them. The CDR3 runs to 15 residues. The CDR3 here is CASSPTWGLGNEQFF. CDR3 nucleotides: TGTGCCAGCTCTCCTACATGGGGGCTAGGCAATGAGCAGTTCTTC.

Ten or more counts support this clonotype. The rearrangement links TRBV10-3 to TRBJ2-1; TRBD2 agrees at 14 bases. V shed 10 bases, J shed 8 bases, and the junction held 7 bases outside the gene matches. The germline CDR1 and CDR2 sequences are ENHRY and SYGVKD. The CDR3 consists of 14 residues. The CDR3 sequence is CASRLAGGPYEQFF. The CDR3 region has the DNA TGTGCCAGCCGACTAGCGGGAGGGCCGTATGAGCAGTTCTTC.

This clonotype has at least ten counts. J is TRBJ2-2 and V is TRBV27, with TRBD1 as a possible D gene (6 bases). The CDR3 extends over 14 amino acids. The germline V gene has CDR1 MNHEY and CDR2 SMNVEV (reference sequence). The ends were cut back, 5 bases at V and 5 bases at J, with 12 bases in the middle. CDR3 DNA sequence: TGTGCCAGCAGTGACAGGCCGTTTACCGGGGAGCTGTTTTTT. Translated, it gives CASSDRPFTGELFF.

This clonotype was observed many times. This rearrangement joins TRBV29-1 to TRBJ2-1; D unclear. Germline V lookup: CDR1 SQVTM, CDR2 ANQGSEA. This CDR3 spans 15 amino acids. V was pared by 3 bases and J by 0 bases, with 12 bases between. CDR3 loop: CSVDLRDFSYNEQFF. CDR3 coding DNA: TGCAGCGTTGATCTTAGGGATTTCTCCTACAATGAGCAGTTCTTC.

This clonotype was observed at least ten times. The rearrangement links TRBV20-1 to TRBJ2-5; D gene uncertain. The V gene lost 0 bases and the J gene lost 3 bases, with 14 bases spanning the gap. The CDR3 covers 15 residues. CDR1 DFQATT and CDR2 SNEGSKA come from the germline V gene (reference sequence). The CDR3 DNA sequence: TGCAGTGCTAGAGATCTGGCCAGAGCAAAAGAGACCCAGTACTTC. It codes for CSARDLARAKETQYF.

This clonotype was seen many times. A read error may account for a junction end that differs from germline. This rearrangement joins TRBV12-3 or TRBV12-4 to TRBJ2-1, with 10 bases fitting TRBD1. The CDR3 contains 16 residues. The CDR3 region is CASSYNLGQGYIEQFF. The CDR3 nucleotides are TGTGCCAGCAGCTACAACCTGGGACAGGGGTACATTGAGCAGTTCTTC.

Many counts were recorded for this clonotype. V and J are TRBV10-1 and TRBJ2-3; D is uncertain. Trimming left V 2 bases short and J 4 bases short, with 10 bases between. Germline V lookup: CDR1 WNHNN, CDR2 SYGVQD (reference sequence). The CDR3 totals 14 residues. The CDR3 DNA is TGCGCCAGCAGTGAGAGTCCCGGCTCAGATACGCAGTATTTT. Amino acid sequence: CASSESPGSDTQYF.

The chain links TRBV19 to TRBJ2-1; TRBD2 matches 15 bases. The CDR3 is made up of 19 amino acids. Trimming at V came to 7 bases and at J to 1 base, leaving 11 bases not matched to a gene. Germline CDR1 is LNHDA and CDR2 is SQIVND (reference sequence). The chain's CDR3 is CASMRRGLAGGFSYNEQFF. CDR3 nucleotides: TGTGCCAGTATGAGAAGGGGACTAGCGGGAGGTTTTTCCTACAATGAGCAGTTCTTC.

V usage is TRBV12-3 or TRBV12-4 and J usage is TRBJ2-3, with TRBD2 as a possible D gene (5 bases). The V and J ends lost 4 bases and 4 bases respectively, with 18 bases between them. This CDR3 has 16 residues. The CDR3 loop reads CASSSPSLAGSDTQYF. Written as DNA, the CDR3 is TGTGCCAGCAGTTCCCCCAGTCTAGCTGGGTCAGATACGCAGTATTTT.

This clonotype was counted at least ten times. CDR3 residues: CASVTTGVSNTGELFF. The CDR3 bases are TGTGCCAGCGTAACGACAGGGGTCTCGAACACCGGGGAGCTGTTTTTT. This rearrangement joins TRBV7-8 to TRBJ2-2; 8 bases agree with TRBD1. Unmatched junction bases numbered 8, after V lost 8 bases and J lost 0 bases. Germline V gene data show CDR1 as SGHVS and CDR2 as FQNEAQ. The CDR3 runs 16 residues.

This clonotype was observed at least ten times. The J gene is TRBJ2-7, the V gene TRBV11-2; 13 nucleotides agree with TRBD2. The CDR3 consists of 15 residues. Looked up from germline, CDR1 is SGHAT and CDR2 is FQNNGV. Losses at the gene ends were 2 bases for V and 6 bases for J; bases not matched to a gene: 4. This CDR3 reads CASSLQGLAGFEQYV. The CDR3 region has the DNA TGTGCCAGCAGCTTACAGGGACTAGCGGGATTCGAGCAGTACGTC.

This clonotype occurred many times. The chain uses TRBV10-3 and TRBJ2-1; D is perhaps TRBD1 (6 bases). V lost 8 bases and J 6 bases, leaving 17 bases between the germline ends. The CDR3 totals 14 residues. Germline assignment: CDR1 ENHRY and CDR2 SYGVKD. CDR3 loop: CAIDDSGTLNEQFF. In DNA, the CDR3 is TGTGCCATCGACGACTCCGGGACACTCAATGAGCAGTTCTTC.

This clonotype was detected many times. CDR3 region: CASSRGQKFTDTQYF. The CDR3 DNA is TGTGCCAGCAGCCGTGGACAGAAATTCACAGATACGCAGTATTTT. This sequence joins TRBV12-3 or TRBV12-4 and TRBJ2-3; tentative D call: TRBD1 (6 bases). This CDR3 comprises 15 residues. Trimming took 6 bases from V and 2 from J, leaving 15 bases between them.

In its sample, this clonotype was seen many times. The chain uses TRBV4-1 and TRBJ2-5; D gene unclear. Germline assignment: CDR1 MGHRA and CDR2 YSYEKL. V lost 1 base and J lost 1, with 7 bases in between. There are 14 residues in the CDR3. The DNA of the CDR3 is TGCGCCAGCAGCCAAGTAGTAATCCAAGAGACCCAGTACTTC. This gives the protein CASSQVVIQETQYF.

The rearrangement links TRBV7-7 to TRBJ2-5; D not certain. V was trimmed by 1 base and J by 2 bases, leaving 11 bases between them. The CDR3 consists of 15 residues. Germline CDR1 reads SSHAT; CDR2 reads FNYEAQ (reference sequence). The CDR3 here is CASSLGPRIQETQYF. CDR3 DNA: TGTGCCAGCAGCTTAGGGCCGAGAATACAAGAGACCCAGTACTTC.

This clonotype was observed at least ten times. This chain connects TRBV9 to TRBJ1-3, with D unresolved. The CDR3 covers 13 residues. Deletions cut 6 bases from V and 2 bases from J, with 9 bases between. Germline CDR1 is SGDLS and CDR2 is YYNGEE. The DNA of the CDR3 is TGTGCCAGCAAAGGTGTAACTGGAAACACCATATATTTT. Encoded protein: CASKGVTGNTIYF.

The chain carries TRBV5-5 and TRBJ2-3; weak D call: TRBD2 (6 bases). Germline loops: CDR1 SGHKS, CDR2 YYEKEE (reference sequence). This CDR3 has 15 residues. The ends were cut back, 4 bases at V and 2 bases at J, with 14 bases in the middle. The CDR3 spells CASSGAGTHTDTQYF. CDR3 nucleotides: TGTGCCAGCAGCGGGGCCGGGACTCACACAGATACGCAGTATTTT.

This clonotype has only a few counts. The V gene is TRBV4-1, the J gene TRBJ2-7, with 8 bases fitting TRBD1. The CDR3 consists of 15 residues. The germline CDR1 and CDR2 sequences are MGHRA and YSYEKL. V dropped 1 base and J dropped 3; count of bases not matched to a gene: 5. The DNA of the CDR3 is TGCGCCAGCAGCCAAGGTGGACAGGGTGACTACGAGCAGTACTTC. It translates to CASSQGGQGDYEQYF.

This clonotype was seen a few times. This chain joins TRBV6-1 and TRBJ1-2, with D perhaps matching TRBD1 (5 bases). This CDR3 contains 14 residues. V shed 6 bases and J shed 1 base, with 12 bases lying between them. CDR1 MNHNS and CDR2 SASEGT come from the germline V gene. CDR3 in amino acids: CASSEGPNNYGYTF. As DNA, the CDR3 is TGTGCCAGCAGCGAGGGACCGAATAACTATGGCTACACCTTC.